The clone carrying this TCR beta chain was picked up a small number of times. Its specificity is unknown. Primers: 60 Vbeta forward and 13 Jbeta reverse. Some clones are missing from TCRdb's copy, which holds only in-frame ones; the method was immunoSEQ multiplex PCR. The sample has roughly 180,000 clones; more than 75% are singletons. These data are taken from a study of cytomegalovirus exposure and HLA in healthy donors. Germline loops: CDR1 SGHNT, CDR2 YENEEA. Trimming took off 5 bases at V and 5 bases at J, with 16 bases between the two ends. CDR3 length: 14 amino acids. The study's findings and limits: The sole available immune exposure information was CMV serostatus. In a later analysis, an Asian-associated ancestry cluster reportedly showed fewer N-insertions than the approximately 660-donor mean. In a later analysis, at a false discovery rate of 0.05, about 17,000 TCR beta sequences matched HLA alleles. Later analysis revealed greater clonal expansion in HLA-associated TCR beta chains than in equally common others.

Material: PBMCs. This clonotype originated in a woman aged 25 to 39 in good health and CMV-seropositive. The chain recombines TRBV11-3 with TRBJ2-7; TRBD1 is a possible D gene (7 bases). The CDR3 DNA reads as TGTGCCAGCAGCATGCCGCAGGGGGGACACGAGCAGTACTTC. This codes for CASSMPQGGHEQYF.